The TCR beta chain under discussion was sequenced for a study of human T cells and chemical hapten exposure. The wider study: Alopecia universalis, totalis or areata was present in patients who were mostly female.

Time point here: patch test 2, 6 weeks after DPC sensitization. Described treatment: therapeutic diphenylcyclopropenone sensitization with weekly scalp DPC. TCRdb passed the RACE reads through MiXCR, listing each CDR3 protein once. The repertoire has about 54,000 distinct CDR3 sequences, 7.5% to 10% of them found once; the top ten carry less than 2%. The CDR3 loop spans 17 amino acids. Trimming stripped 4 bases from V and 7 bases from J, with 23 bases between. CDR1 SGHAT and CDR2 FQNNGV come from the germline V gene. The source of this sequence is a woman aged 45-59 years with alopecia areata. Some clones in this sample may be carry-over from other donors' samples. Sequenced material: whole blood, taken in connection with sensitization to the hapten diphenylcyclopropenone (DPC). The chain carries TRBV11-2 and TRBJ2-1, with D tentatively TRBD2 (5 bases). The CDR3 is CASSSRSSSYPGNEQFF. DNA for the CDR3: TGTGCCAGCAGCTCCAGAAGCAGTTCGTACCCGGGGAATGAGCAGTTCTTC.